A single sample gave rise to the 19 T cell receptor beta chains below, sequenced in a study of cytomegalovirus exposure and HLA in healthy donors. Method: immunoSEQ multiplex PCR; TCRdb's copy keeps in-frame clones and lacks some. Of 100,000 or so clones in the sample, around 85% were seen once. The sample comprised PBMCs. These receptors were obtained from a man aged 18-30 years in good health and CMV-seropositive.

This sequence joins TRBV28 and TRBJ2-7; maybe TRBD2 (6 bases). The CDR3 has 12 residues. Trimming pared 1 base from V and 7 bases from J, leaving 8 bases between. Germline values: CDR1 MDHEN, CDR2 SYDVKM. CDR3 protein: CASSLLGGEQYF. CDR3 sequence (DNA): TGTGCCAGCAGTTTATTGGGGGGTGAGCAGTACTTC. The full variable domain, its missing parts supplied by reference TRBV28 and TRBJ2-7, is DVKVTQSSRYLVKRTGEKVFLECVQDMDHENMFWYRQDPGLGLRLIYFSYDVKMKEKGDIPEGYSVSREKKERFSLILESASTNQTSMYLCASSLLGGEQYFGPGTRLTVT.

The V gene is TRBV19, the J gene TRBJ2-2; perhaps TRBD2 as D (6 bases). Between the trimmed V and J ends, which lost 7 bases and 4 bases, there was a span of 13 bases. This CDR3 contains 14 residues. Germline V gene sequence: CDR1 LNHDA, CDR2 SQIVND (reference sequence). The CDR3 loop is CASNRGTFTGELFF. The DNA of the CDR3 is TGTGCCAGTAATCGAGGGACTTTCACCGGGGAGCTGTTTTTT.

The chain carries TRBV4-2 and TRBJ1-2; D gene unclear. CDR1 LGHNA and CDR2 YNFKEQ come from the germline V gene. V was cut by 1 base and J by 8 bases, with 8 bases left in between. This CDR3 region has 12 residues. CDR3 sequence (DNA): TGTGCCAGCAGCCAAGTGGGCGACGGCTACACCTTC. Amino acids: CASSQVGDGYTF.

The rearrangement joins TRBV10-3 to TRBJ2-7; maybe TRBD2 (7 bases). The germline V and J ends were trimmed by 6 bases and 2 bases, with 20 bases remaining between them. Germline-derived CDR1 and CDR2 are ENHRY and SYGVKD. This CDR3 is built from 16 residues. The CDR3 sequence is CAIRGGASDLAYEQYF. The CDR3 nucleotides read TGTGCCATCAGGGGGGGGGCTTCGGACCTCGCCTACGAGCAGTACTTC.

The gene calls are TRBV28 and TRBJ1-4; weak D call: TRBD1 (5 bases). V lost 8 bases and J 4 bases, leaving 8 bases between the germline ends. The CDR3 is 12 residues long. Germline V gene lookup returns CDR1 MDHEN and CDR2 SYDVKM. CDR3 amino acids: CASGGINEKLFF. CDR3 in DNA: TGTGCCAGCGGGGGGATTAATGAAAAACTGTTTTTT.

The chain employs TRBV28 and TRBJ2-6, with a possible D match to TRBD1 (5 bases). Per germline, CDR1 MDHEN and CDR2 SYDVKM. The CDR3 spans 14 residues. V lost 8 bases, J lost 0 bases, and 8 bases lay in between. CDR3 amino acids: CASLRVSGANVLTF. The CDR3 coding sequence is TGTGCCAGCCTCAGGGTCTCTGGGGCCAACGTCCTGACTTTC.

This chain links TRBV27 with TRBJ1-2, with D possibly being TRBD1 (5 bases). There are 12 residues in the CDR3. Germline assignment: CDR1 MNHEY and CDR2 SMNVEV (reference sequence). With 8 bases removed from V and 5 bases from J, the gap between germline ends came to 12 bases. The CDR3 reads CASASGGYGYTF. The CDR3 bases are TGTGCCAGCGCCTCCGGGGGGTATGGCTACACCTTC.

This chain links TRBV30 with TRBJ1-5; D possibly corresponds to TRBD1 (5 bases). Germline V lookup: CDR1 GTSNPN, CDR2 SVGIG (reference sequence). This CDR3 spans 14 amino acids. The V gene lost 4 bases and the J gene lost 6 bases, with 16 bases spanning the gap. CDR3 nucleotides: TGTGCCTGGACCCGGCCGGGGGACGCTCAGCCCCAGCATTTT. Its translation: CAWTRPGDAQPQHF. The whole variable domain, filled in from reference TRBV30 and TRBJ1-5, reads SQTIHQWPATLVQPVGSPLSLECTVEGTSNPNLYWYRQAAGRGLQLLFYSVGIGQISSEVPQNLSASRPQDRQFILSSKKLLLSDSGFYLCAWTRPGDAQPQHFGDGTRLSIL.

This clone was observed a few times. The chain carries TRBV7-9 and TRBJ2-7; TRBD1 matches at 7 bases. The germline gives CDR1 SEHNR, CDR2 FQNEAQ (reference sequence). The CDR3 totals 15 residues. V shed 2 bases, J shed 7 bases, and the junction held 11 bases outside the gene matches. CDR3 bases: TGTGCCAGCAGCTTAAACGGAGAGGGGGCAGGGGAGCAGTACGTC. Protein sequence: CASSLNGEGAGEQYV.

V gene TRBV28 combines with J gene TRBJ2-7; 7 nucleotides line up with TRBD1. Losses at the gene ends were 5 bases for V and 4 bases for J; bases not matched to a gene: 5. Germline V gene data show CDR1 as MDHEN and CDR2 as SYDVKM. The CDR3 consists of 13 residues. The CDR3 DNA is TGTGCCAGCAGTCCCCCGGGACAGTACGAGCAGTACTTC. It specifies CASSPPGQYEQYF.

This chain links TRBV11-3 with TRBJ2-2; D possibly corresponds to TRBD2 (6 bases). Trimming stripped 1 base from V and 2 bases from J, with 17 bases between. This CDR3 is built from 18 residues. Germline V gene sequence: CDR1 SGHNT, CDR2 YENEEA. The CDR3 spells CASSLGEEGLLNTGELFF. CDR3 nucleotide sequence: TGTGCCAGCAGCTTAGGGGAGGAGGGACTCCTTAACACCGGGGAGCTGTTTTTT.

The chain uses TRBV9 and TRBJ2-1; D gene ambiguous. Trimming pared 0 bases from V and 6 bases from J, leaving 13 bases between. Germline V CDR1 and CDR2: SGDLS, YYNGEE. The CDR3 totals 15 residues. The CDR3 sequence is CASSVGPLARNEQFF. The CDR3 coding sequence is TGTGCCAGCAGCGTAGGGCCTCTCGCTCGCAATGAGCAGTTCTTC. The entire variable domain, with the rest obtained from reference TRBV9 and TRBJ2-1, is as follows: DSGVTQTPKHLITATGQRVTLRCSPRSGDLSVYWYQQSLDQGLQFLIQYYNGEERAKGNILERFSAQQFPDLHSELNLSSLELGDSALYFCASSVGPLARNEQFFGPGTRLTVL.

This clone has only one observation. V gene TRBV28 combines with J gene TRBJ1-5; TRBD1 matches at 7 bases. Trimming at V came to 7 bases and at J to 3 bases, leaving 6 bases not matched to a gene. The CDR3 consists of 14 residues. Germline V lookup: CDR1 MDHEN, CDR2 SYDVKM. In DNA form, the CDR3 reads TGTGCCAGCATAGGGACAGTCTACAATCAGCCCCAGCATTTT. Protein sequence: CASIGTVYNQPQHF.

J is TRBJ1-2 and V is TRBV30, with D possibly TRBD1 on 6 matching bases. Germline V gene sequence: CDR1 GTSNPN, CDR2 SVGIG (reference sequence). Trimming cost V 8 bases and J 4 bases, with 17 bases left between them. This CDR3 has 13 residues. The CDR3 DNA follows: TGTGCCGCCCCCGCCGGACAGAGCTATGGCTACACCTTC. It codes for CAAPAGQSYGYTF.

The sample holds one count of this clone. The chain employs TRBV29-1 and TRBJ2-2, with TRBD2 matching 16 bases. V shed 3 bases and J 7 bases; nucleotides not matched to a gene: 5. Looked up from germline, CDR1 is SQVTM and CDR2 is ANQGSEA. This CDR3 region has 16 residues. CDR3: CSVEGTSGRAVGELFF. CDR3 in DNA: TGCAGCGTTGAGGGGACTAGCGGGAGGGCAGTCGGGGAGCTGTTTTTT.

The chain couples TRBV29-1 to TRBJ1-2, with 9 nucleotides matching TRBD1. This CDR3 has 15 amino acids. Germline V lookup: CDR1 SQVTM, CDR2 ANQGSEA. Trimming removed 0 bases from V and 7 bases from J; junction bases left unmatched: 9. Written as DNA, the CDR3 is TGCAGCGTTGAAGAGTCAACAGGGGGCGTGCGTGGCTACACCTTC. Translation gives CSVEESTGGVRGYTF.

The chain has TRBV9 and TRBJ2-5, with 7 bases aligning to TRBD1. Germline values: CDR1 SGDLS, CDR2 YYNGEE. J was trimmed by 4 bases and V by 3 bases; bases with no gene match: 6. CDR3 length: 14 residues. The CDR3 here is CASSAPSGGETQYF. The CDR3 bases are TGTGCCAGCAGCGCCCCTTCAGGGGGAGAGACCCAGTACTTC. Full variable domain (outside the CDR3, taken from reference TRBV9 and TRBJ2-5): DSGVTQTPKHLITATGQRVTLRCSPRSGDLSVYWYQQSLDQGLQFLIQYYNGEERAKGNILERFSAQQFPDLHSELNLSSLELGDSALYFCASSAPSGGETQYFGPGTRLLVL.

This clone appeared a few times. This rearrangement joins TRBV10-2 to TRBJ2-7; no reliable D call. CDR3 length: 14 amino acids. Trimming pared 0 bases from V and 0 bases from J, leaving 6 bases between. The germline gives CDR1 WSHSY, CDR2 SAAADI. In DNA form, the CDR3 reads TGCGCCAGCAGTGAGTCCGGTCCCTCCTACGAGCAGTACTTC. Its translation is CASSESGPSYEQYF.

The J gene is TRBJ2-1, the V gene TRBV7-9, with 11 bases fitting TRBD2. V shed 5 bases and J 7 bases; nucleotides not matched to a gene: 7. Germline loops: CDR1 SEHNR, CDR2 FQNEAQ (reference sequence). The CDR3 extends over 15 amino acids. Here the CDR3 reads CASSASSGRLNEQFF. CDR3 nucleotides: TGTGCCAGCAGCGCCTCTAGCGGGAGGCTTAATGAGCAGTTCTTC.